These 5 T cell receptor beta chains originate from one sample sequenced in a study of T cell responses to AZD1222 COVID-19 vaccine. Profiled with immunoSEQ multiplex PCR; TCRdb holds only in-frame clones, not every one. The sample consists of fewer than 120,000 clones, 94% of them appearing once. The sequencing used peripheral blood, collected 28 days after the second AZD1222 dose. The receptors stem from an adult who received the AZD1222 COVID-19 vaccine.

This CDR3 is CASSPRVGQGITEAFF. CDR3 DNA sequence: TGTGCCAGCAGCCCAAGGGTTGGACAGGGGATCACTGAAGCTTTCTTT. The V and J genes are TRBV7-9 and TRBJ1-1, with 9 bases identical to TRBD1. The CDR3 is made up of 16 amino acids. The trim removed 5 bases at V and 4 bases at J, leaving 11 bases unmatched. From germline, CDR1 is SEHNR and CDR2 FQNEAQ (reference sequence).

The chain couples TRBV6-1 to TRBJ1-2, with D uncertain. The germline V and J ends were trimmed by 0 bases and 4 bases, with 9 bases remaining between them. CDR1 and CDR2 (germline): MNHNS, SASEGT. This CDR3 has 14 residues. The CDR3 sequence: CASSEASRIYGYTF. Here the CDR3 DNA reads TGTGCCAGCAGTGAAGCGTCCAGGATCTATGGCTACACCTTC.

The genes are TRBV7-9 and TRBJ1-5; no firm D call. V lost 8 bases and J lost 5, with 10 bases in between. Germline V gene lookup returns CDR1 SEHNR and CDR2 FQNEAQ (reference sequence). The CDR3 is 12 amino acids. CDR3 loop: CASAYRDQPQHF. DNA for the CDR3: TGTGCCAGCGCCTATCGGGATCAGCCCCAGCATTTT.

V gene TRBV7-8 combines with J gene TRBJ1-1; D not resolved. V was cut by 6 bases and J by 1 base, with 9 bases left in between. The CDR3 has 13 amino acids. Germline loops: CDR1 SGHVS, CDR2 FQNEAQ. Here the CDR3 reads CASSPEWNTEAFF. The DNA of the CDR3 is TGTGCCAGCAGTCCCGAGTGGAACACTGAAGCTTTCTTT.

The chain employs TRBV6-1 and TRBJ2-2, with 8 bases lining up with TRBD1. J lost 1 base, V lost 2 bases, and 6 bases had no gene match. The CDR3 consists of 17 residues. Germline-derived CDR1 and CDR2 are MNHNS and SASEGT. CDR3 region: CASSEQPDRGNTGELFF. DNA of the CDR3: TGTGCCAGCAGTGAACAACCTGACAGGGGGAACACCGGGGAGCTGTTTTTT.